This entry lists 22 T cell receptor beta chains sequenced from one sample in a study of cytomegalovirus exposure and HLA in healthy donors. The PCR employed 60 Vbeta primers together with 13 Jbeta primers. Measured with immunoSEQ multiplex PCR; TCRdb has only the in-frame clones, and not every one. The sample yields some 85,000 clones, around 79% seen once. The sample taken for sequencing was PBMCs. Receptors were obtained from a man between 18 and 29 years old in good health and CMV-seropositive.

The chain is built from TRBV15 and TRBJ2-4; 8 nucleotides agree with TRBD1. J lost 1 base, V lost 5 bases, and 4 bases had no gene match. The V gene's germline CDR1 is LNHNV and CDR2 YYDKDF (reference sequence). This CDR3 comprises 15 residues. This chain's CDR3 is CATSADREAKNIQYF. In DNA form, the CDR3 reads TGTGCCACCAGCGCGGACAGGGAGGCCAAAAACATTCAGTACTTC.

The chain recombines TRBV29-1 with TRBJ2-7, with 13 bases fitting TRBD2. V gave up 8 bases and J gave up 1 base; unmatched junction bases: 23. The CDR3 has 20 amino acids. Per the germline V gene, CDR1 is SQVTM and CDR2 is ANQGSEA. The chain's CDR3 is CSISRGAIRTSGRWSYEQYF. In DNA, the CDR3 is TGCAGCATATCGCGAGGGGCAATCAGGACTAGCGGGAGATGGTCCTACGAGCAGTACTTC.

This chain joins TRBV28 and TRBJ2-5; D may be TRBD2 (5 bases). V lost 8 bases and J lost 4, with 14 bases in between. Germline CDR1 is MDHEN and CDR2 is SYDVKM. CDR3 size: 13 residues. CDR3 amino acids: CASVERRLETQYF. For the CDR3, the DNA is TGTGCCAGCGTAGAACGGAGGCTAGAGACCCAGTACTTC.

The V gene is TRBV27, the J gene TRBJ1-5, with D uncertain. The germline gives CDR1 MNHEY, CDR2 SMNVEV (reference sequence). Between the trimmed V and J ends, which lost 3 bases and 4 bases, there was a span of 7 bases. The CDR3 covers 13 residues. The chain's CDR3 is CASSFAGNQPQHF. DNA of the CDR3: TGTGCCAGCAGTTTTGCCGGGAATCAGCCCCAGCATTTT.

The rearrangement links TRBV9 to TRBJ1-4; D possibly corresponds to TRBD1 (6 bases). Trimming took 3 bases from V and 5 from J, leaving 11 bases between them. Germline V CDR1 and CDR2: SGDLS, YYNGEE. The CDR3 contains 14 residues. Written as DNA, the CDR3 is TGTGCCAGCAGCGATGGACAGCTCAATGAAAAACTGTTTTTT. Protein: CASSDGQLNEKLFF.

This clone was observed a handful of times. The chain has TRBV2 and TRBJ2-2; 9 bases match TRBD1. V shed 1 base and J 6 bases; nucleotides not matched to a gene: 12. Per germline, CDR1 SNHLY and CDR2 FYNNEI. This CDR3 comprises 18 residues. CDR3 in DNA: TGTGCCAGCAGTGAAGGGACAGGGGTTGTGGGCCGTTCCGGGGAGCTGTTTTTT. Amino acid sequence: CASSEGTGVVGRSGELFF. The entire variable domain, with the rest obtained from reference TRBV2 and TRBJ2-2, is as follows: EPEVTQTPSHQVTQMGQEVILRCVPISNHLYFYWYRQILGQKVEFLVSFYNNEISEKSEIFDDQFSVERPDGSNFTLKIRSTKLEDSAMYFCASSEGTGVVGRSGELFFGEGSRLTVL.

The chain carries TRBV7-6 and TRBJ2-7, with 8 bases identical to TRBD1. Germline CDR1 and CDR2: SGHVS and FNYEAQ. V gave up 5 bases and J gave up 2 bases; unmatched junction bases: 5. The CDR3 spans 14 residues. The CDR3 sequence is CASSPDRGPYEQYF. The CDR3 nucleotides read TGTGCCAGCAGCCCAGACAGGGGTCCCTACGAGCAGTACTTC.

The CDR3 DNA sequence: TGTGCCAGCTCACCACCGGGGTTGGGAGACATTCAGTACTTC. Its translation is CASSPPGLGDIQYF. The rearrangement uses TRBV18 and TRBJ2-4, with a weak D call TRBD2 (5 bases). Germline values: CDR1 KGHSH, CDR2 LQKENI. Trimming cost V 0 bases and J 8 bases, with 11 bases left between them. The length of the CDR3 is 14 residues.

J is TRBJ2-1 and V is TRBV28; D is undetermined. CDR3 size: 12 residues. Germline CDR1 MDHEN, CDR2 SYDVKM. V dropped 6 bases and J dropped 8 bases, with 11 bases sitting between them. The CDR3 is CASSPQSHEQFF. The CDR3 region has the DNA TGTGCCAGCAGCCCCCAAAGCCATGAGCAGTTCTTC. Together with reference TRBV28 and TRBJ2-1, the CDR3 gives the full variable domain: DVKVTQSSRYLVKRTGEKVFLECVQDMDHENMFWYRQDPGLGLRLIYFSYDVKMKEKGDIPEGYSVSREKKERFSLILESASTNQTSMYLCASSPQSHEQFFGPGTRLTVL.

The J gene is TRBJ1-5, the V gene TRBV6-1; D is undetermined. V was cut by 4 bases and J by 7 bases, with 14 bases left in between. This CDR3 comprises 14 residues. Germline V gives CDR1 MNHNS, CDR2 SASEGT. The CDR3 is CASSARHQAQPQHF. The CDR3 DNA is TGTGCCAGCAGTGCCCGACACCAGGCGCAGCCCCAGCATTTT.

This sequence joins TRBV5-1 and TRBJ1-1, with D possibly being TRBD1 (5 bases). V was trimmed by 0 bases and J by 3 bases, leaving 12 bases between them. There are 15 residues in the CDR3. Germline V gives CDR1 SGHRS, CDR2 YFSETQ. CDR3 loop: CASSLGFVGDTEAFF. In DNA, the CDR3 is TGCGCCAGCAGCTTGGGCTTTGTAGGGGACACTGAAGCTTTCTTT.

The J gene is TRBJ2-1, the V gene TRBV5-8, with a possible D match to TRBD1 (6 bases). V shed 8 bases and J shed 7 bases, with 22 bases lying between them. The CDR3 totals 15 residues. Germline CDR1 and CDR2: SGHTS and YDEGEE. DNA of the CDR3: TGTGCCAGTGCAGATAGGGGCAGGGGTTGGAATGAGCAGTTCTTC. Its protein product is CASADRGRGWNEQFF.

This clone was seen a few times. The rearrangement links TRBV25-1 to TRBJ1-1, with D uncertain. This CDR3 comprises 14 residues. The ends were cut back, 2 bases at V and 4 bases at J, with 11 bases in the middle. In germline, CDR1 is MGHDK, CDR2 SYGVNS. CDR3 amino acids: CASSEGGRGTEAFF. The DNA for the CDR3 is TGTGCCAGCAGTGAAGGCGGTCGGGGCACTGAAGCTTTCTTT.

The rearrangement links TRBV2 to TRBJ2-5; D remains unclear. CDR1 is SNHLY, CDR2 FYNNEI, per germline. The CDR3 totals 10 residues. Between the trimmed V and J ends, which lost 7 bases and 5 bases, there was a span of 5 bases. CDR3 coding DNA: TGTGCCAGCACGCGGGAGACCCAGTACTTC. Its protein is CASTRETQYF.

The V and J genes are TRBV7-6 and TRBJ1-1; 9 nucleotides line up with TRBD1. In germline, CDR1 is SGHVS, CDR2 FNYEAQ. Losses at the gene ends were 5 bases for V and 4 bases for J; bases not matched to a gene: 8. The CDR3 consists of 15 residues. The CDR3 is CASSPGTGKPTEAFF. The CDR3 nucleotides are TGTGCCAGCAGCCCCGGGACAGGGAAACCCACTGAAGCTTTCTTT.

The chain uses TRBV6-5 and TRBJ2-7; possibly TRBD2 for D (5 bases). Germline assignment: CDR1 MNHEY and CDR2 SVGAGI. V was cut by 8 bases and J by 9 bases, with 20 bases left in between. The CDR3 is 13 residues long. The CDR3 region has the DNA TGTGCCAGCGTCGACCGGGCGCGGGCGGCGCAGTACTTC. It specifies CASVDRARAAQYF.

The chain combines TRBV6-5 with TRBJ1-1, with D perhaps TRBD1 (5 bases). There are 13 residues in the CDR3. Germline V gene sequence: CDR1 MNHEY, CDR2 SVGAGI. V shed 4 bases and J shed 4 bases, with 10 bases lying between them. CDR3 protein: CASSWAGLTEAFF. The CDR3 DNA follows: TGTGCCAGCAGTTGGGCAGGGCTCACTGAAGCTTTCTTT.

This chain connects TRBV28 to TRBJ2-7; D perhaps matches TRBD1 (6 bases). Trimming stripped 3 bases from V and 3 bases from J, with 12 bases between. The CDR3 extends over 14 amino acids. The V gene's germline CDR1 is MDHEN and CDR2 SYDVKM. Here the CDR3 DNA reads TGTGCCAGCAGTTTCTCGGGACAAAACTACGAGCAGTACTTC. Its translation is CASSFSGQNYEQYF.

The chain combines TRBV6-1 with TRBJ2-7; 9 nucleotides agree with TRBD1. From germline, CDR1 is MNHNS and CDR2 SASEGT. The CDR3 runs to 13 residues. With 9 bases clipped from V and 7 bases from J, the junction kept 10 bases outside the gene matches. The CDR3, as DNA: TGTGCCAGTGAGTGGGGACAGGGTTTAGAGCAGTACTTC. Protein sequence: CASEWGQGLEQYF.

This rearrangement joins TRBV6-1 to TRBJ2-3; D perhaps matches TRBD2 (5 bases). The CDR3 consists of 10 residues. V lost 8 bases, J lost 11 bases, and 11 bases lay in between. The germline V gene has CDR1 MNHNS and CDR2 SASEGT. Here the CDR3 reads CASYEGLQYF. The DNA of the CDR3 is TGTGCCAGCTATGAGGGTTTGCAGTATTTT.

The chain uses TRBV29-1 and TRBJ1-3, with a possible D match to TRBD1 (6 bases). The CDR3 spans 17 residues. Germline assignment: CDR1 SQVTM and CDR2 ANQGSEA. The ends were cut back, 4 bases at V and 0 bases at J, with 19 bases in the middle. For the CDR3, the DNA is TGCAGCGTTGGATTACGGGGACAAACGTCCTCTGGAAACACCATATATTTT. It encodes CSVGLRGQTSSGNTIYF.

With regard to this clone: The junction does not match germline at one end; this may be a read error. The chain carries TRBV5-4 and TRBJ2-7; the match to TRBD2 covers 7 bases. This CDR3 has 11 amino acids. Germline loops: CDR1 SGHNT, CDR2 YYREEE (reference sequence). CDR3 sequence: CASSLARDYHF. CDR3 bases: TGTGCCAGCAGCTTGGCTCGGGACTACCACTTC.